This T cell receptor (beta chain) was obtained from a study of cytomegalovirus exposure and HLA in healthy donors. Study-wide results and caveats: The only immune exposure information that was available was CMV serostatus. TCR beta V- and J-gene trimming was later associated with a missense DCLRE1C variant. Earlier analysis found most TCR beta V segments productive about 87% or about 30% of the time.

This clone was seen a few times. The antigen remains unidentified. A multiplex PCR was run with 60 Vbeta primers and 13 Jbeta primers. TCRdb's copy holds only in-frame clones and misses some; the assay was immunoSEQ multiplex PCR. The sample records around 130,000 clones, around 70% being singletons. This CDR3 contains 15 residues. In germline, CDR1 is KGHSH, CDR2 LQKENI. Deletions cut 4 bases from V and 4 bases from J, with 16 bases between. This TCR came from a middle-aged woman in good health and CMV-seropositive. This chain uses TRBV18 with TRBJ1-1; possibly TRBD1 for D (5 bases). Sequencing input: PBMCs. CDR3 residues: CASSRIGQGGTEAFF. CDR3 bases: TGTGCCAGCTCACGCATAGGGCAGGGTGGCACTGAAGCTTTCTTT.